This T cell receptor beta chain stems from a study of T cell repertoires in cytomegalovirus infection. TCRdb ran MiXCR on the reads and lists one entry per CDR3 protein. The sample includes about 830,000 distinct CDR3 sequences, over 25% of them seen just once. Of note for this clonotype: Its cognate antigen is unknown.

The CDR3 runs 14 residues. Germline V gives CDR1 SEHNR, CDR2 FQNEAQ (reference sequence). The ends were cut back, 6 bases at V and 2 bases at J, with 12 bases in the middle. This sample comprised cultured CD8+ T cells from PBMCs, obtained from culture after CMV antigen stimulation. The chain couples TRBV7-9 to TRBJ2-3, with D possibly matching TRBD2 (6 bases). The TCR was taken from a human donor in good health (CMV status not recorded). Some clones in this sample may be carry-over from other donors' samples. The CDR3 region is CASRGEAATDTQYF. In DNA, the CDR3 is TGTGCCAGCAGGGGGGAGGCAGCCACAGATACGCAGTATTTT. Combining the CDR3 with reference TRBV7-9 and TRBJ2-3 gives the whole variable domain DTGVSQNPRHKITKRGQNVTFRCDPISEHNRLYWYRQTLGQGPEFLTYFQNEAQLEKSRLLSDRFSAERPKGSFSTLEIQRTEQGDSAMYLCASRGEAATDTQYFGPGTRLTVL.